One sample yielded the 32 T cell receptor beta chains listed below, sequenced in a study of identical twins. TCRdb fed the 5' RACE reads into MiXCR, producing one record per CDR3 protein. The data show 350,000 to 450,000 distinct CDR3 sequences, about 18% seen once. The sample consisted of naive T cells sorted from blood. Source of these receptors: a middle-aged man in good health.

This clonotype was seen a few times. The chain employs TRBV20-1 and TRBJ1-4; TRBD1 matches at 8 bases. From germline, CDR1 is DFQATT and CDR2 SNEGSKA (reference sequence). The V gene end was trimmed by 1 base and the J gene end by 8 bases; junction bases not matched to a gene: 6. The CDR3 spans 14 residues. The CDR3 DNA reads TGCAGTGCTAGAGGGGGACAGGCCAGAGAAAAACTGTTTTTT. Amino acid sequence: CSARGGQAREKLFF.

Here the CDR3 reads CASSVDPVPTDTQYF. The DNA of the CDR3 is TGTGCCAGCAGCGTAGATCCGGTCCCCACAGATACGCAGTATTTT. The rearrangement joins TRBV9 to TRBJ2-3, with no clear D. CDR1 is SGDLS, CDR2 YYNGEE, per germline. This CDR3 spans 15 amino acids. V was trimmed by 0 bases and J by 2 bases, leaving 10 bases between them.

V usage is TRBV6-1 and J usage is TRBJ2-1, with TRBD2 matching 11 bases. J lost 6 bases, V lost 6 bases, and 7 bases had no gene match. CDR1 is MNHNS, CDR2 SASEGT, per germline. This CDR3 has 15 residues. The CDR3 is CASSRRLAGLNEQFF. The CDR3 nucleotides read TGTGCCAGCAGCCGGCGACTAGCGGGGCTCAATGAGCAGTTCTTC.

This clonotype was observed many times. The chain joins TRBV7-2 to TRBJ2-7; possibly TRBD2 for D (6 bases). Deletions cut 1 base from V and 1 base from J, with 17 bases between. The CDR3 length is 17 residues. Germline-derived CDR1 and CDR2 are SGHTA and FQGNSA. The CDR3 DNA reads TGTGCCAGCAGCTTAGGGGGCGTGAAGCGGGCTTCCTACGAGCAGTACTTC. This encodes CASSLGGVKRASYEQYF.

The V call is TRBV6-1, the J call TRBJ2-5, with a possible D match to TRBD2 (5 bases). The CDR3 totals 14 residues. Germline CDR1 and CDR2: MNHNS and SASEGT. V lost 4 bases, J lost 3 bases, and 12 bases lay in between. This chain's CDR3 is CASSGIGSEETQYF. The CDR3 DNA follows: TGTGCCAGCAGTGGGATCGGTAGCGAAGAGACCCAGTACTTC.

The V call is TRBV6-5, the J call TRBJ2-1; D not resolved. CDR1 is MNHEY and CDR2 is SVGAGI in the germline V gene. The CDR3 spans 16 residues. V lost 0 bases to trimming and J lost 7 bases, with 16 bases between them. CDR3 sequence: CASSYSTRRVWNEQFF. The CDR3 DNA reads TGTGCCAGCAGTTACTCGACCAGAAGGGTTTGGAATGAGCAGTTCTTC.

The rearrangement joins TRBV28 to TRBJ2-1; 14 nucleotides agree with TRBD2. V dropped 5 bases and J dropped 5; count of bases not matched to a gene: 5. The germline V gene encodes CDR1 MDHEN and CDR2 SYDVKM. The CDR3 is 16 amino acids. CDR3 residues: CASSPTSGRAHNEQFF. CDR3 DNA: TGTGCCAGCAGTCCGACTAGCGGGAGGGCCCACAATGAGCAGTTCTTC.

The chain links TRBV27 to TRBJ2-3; 11 bases are shared with TRBD2. The junction had 5 bases not matched to a gene; V was cut back by 8 bases and J by 4 bases. The V gene's germline CDR1 is MNHEY and CDR2 SMNVEV (reference sequence). The CDR3 totals 14 residues. The CDR3 DNA sequence: TGTGCCAGCCTTGGGACTAGCGGATCAGATACGCAGTATTTT. Its protein is CASLGTSGSDTQYF.

This chain uses TRBV5-1 with TRBJ2-3; D is uncertain. The CDR3 loop spans 15 amino acids. With 0 bases removed from V and 0 bases from J, the gap between germline ends came to 8 bases. Germline V gene sequence: CDR1 SGHRS, CDR2 YFSETQ. DNA for the CDR3: TGCGCCAGCAGCTTGGAATTGTTTAGCACAGATACGCAGTATTTT. Encoded protein: CASSLELFSTDTQYF.

The chain is built from TRBV30 and TRBJ2-2, with no clear D. V gave up 3 bases and J gave up 6 bases, with 5 bases separating them. The CDR3 is made up of 11 amino acids. The germline V gene encodes CDR1 GTSNPN and CDR2 SVGIG (reference sequence). The CDR3 DNA follows: TGTGCCTGGAGATTCGCCGGGGAGCTGTTTTTT. Translation gives CAWRFAGELFF.

This clonotype has only a few counts. This chain joins TRBV6-5 and TRBJ2-3, with D tentatively TRBD2 (5 bases). The CDR3 consists of 16 residues. V was shortened by 0 bases and J by 3 bases, with 13 bases between the two germline ends. Germline CDR1 is MNHEY and CDR2 is SVGAGI. CDR3 DNA sequence: TGTGCCAGCAGTTACTCGAAGGTTGAGGGAACAGATACGCAGTATTTT. Translated, it gives CASSYSKVEGTDTQYF.

Many counts were recorded for this clonotype. The chain is built from TRBV28 and TRBJ2-3; 7 positions match TRBD2. J was trimmed by 3 bases and V by 2 bases; bases with no gene match: 2. Germline V gene lookup returns CDR1 MDHEN and CDR2 SYDVKM. The CDR3 has 14 residues. DNA for the CDR3: TGTGCCAGCAGTTTACCAGCGGGGACAGATACGCAGTATTTT. It translates to CASSLPAGTDTQYF.

This clonotype was found many times. This chain uses TRBV6-1 with TRBJ1-2; TRBD1 matches at 10 bases. Trimming took 3 bases from V and 5 from J; bases not matched to a gene: 3. Germline V gene sequence: CDR1 MNHNS, CDR2 SASEGT. The CDR3 contains 14 residues. As DNA, the CDR3 is TGTGCCAGCAGTGAGGGGACAGGGGCATATGGCTACACCTTC. This gives the protein CASSEGTGAYGYTF.

The sample holds a few counts of this clonotype. This rearrangement joins TRBV12-3 or TRBV12-4 to TRBJ1-1; D uncertain. V gave up 0 bases and J gave up 4 bases, with 9 bases separating them. CDR3 length: 14 residues. The CDR3 DNA reads TGTGCCAGCAGTTTAGCATCTAGGGCCACTGAAGCTTTCTTT. Residues: CASSLASRATEAFF.

Many counts were recorded for this clonotype. The chain joins TRBV20-1 to TRBJ1-1, with 7 bases identical to TRBD1. Trimming took 7 bases from V and 6 from J; bases not matched to a gene: 14. The CDR3 is made up of 14 amino acids. Germline V CDR1 and CDR2: DFQATT, SNEGSKA (reference sequence). CDR3 protein: CSVIKQGSLAEAFF. The CDR3 coding sequence is TGCAGTGTCATAAAACAGGGGTCCTTGGCTGAAGCTTTCTTT.

This clonotype was counted a few times. The CDR3: CAISRQGSGNTIYF. DNA of the CDR3: TGTGCCATCAGTCGACAGGGCTCTGGAAACACCATATATTTT. The J gene is TRBJ1-3, the V gene TRBV10-3; 7 bases map to TRBD1. Germline CDR1 is ENHRY and CDR2 is SYGVKD. Germline trimming cut 5 bases from V and 0 bases from J; bases unmatched to any gene: 1. The CDR3 loop spans 14 amino acids.

There are many counts of this clonotype. The chain recombines TRBV11-2 with TRBJ1-2, with a possible D match to TRBD1 (5 bases). V lost 6 bases to trimming and J lost 4 bases, with 12 bases between them. CDR1 and CDR2 (germline): SGHAT, FQNNGV. CDR3 length equals 13 residues. DNA for the CDR3: TGTGCCAGCAGTCCGGACACGTTCTATGGCTACACCTTC. This encodes CASSPDTFYGYTF.

The sample holds a few counts of this clonotype. The V call is TRBV12-3 or TRBV12-4, the J call TRBJ1-1; D unresolved. The CDR3 runs 13 residues. Deletions cut 2 bases from V and 1 base from J, with 5 bases between. CDR3 nucleotide sequence: TGTGCCAGCAGTTTAACAACGAACACTGAAGCTTTCTTT. Its protein is CASSLTTNTEAFF.

This clonotype was observed many times. The chain has TRBV20-1 and TRBJ2-1, with 9 positions matching TRBD1. The CDR3 is 14 amino acids. J gave up 6 bases and V 1 base, and 4 bases lay outside the gene matches. Germline V gene data show CDR1 as DFQATT and CDR2 as SNEGSKA (reference sequence). The CDR3 loop is CSARGGQGGNEQFF. In nucleotides, the CDR3 is TGCAGTGCTAGAGGGGGACAGGGTGGCAATGAGCAGTTCTTC.

This clonotype was counted many times. The chain combines TRBV4-3 with TRBJ2-1; tentative D call: TRBD1 (6 bases). CDR3 length: 16 residues. V dropped 0 bases and J dropped 4 bases, with 13 bases sitting between them. CDR1 is LGHNA and CDR2 is YSLEER in the germline V gene. In DNA form, the CDR3 reads TGCGCCAGCAGCCAAGAGGCAGGGGACCATTACAATGAGCAGTTCTTC. It is translated as CASSQEAGDHYNEQFF.

CDR3 protein: CASSLAAGTEQFF. The CDR3 DNA reads TGTGCCAGCAGCTTGGCCGCCGGGACAGAGCAGTTCTTC. The rearrangement links TRBV5-6 to TRBJ2-1; weak D call: TRBD1 (6 bases). V lost 0 bases and J lost 10, with 11 bases in between. CDR3 length: 13 amino acids. CDR1 is SGHDT, CDR2 YYEEEE, per germline.

This clonotype was recorded many times. The chain links TRBV20-1 to TRBJ2-7; D is undetermined. The CDR3 runs 15 residues. Germline lookup yields CDR1 DFQATT and CDR2 SNEGSKA (reference sequence). V dropped 1 base and J dropped 1 base, with 14 bases sitting between them. This CDR3 is CSARASRSPSYEQYF. The DNA of the CDR3 is TGCAGTGCTAGAGCATCAAGAAGCCCGTCCTACGAGCAGTACTTC.

The sample holds many counts of this clonotype. The chain links TRBV20-1 to TRBJ2-2; D remains ambiguous. The V and J ends lost 4 bases and 0 bases respectively, with 12 bases between them. The CDR3 totals 15 residues. The germline CDR1 and CDR2 sequences are DFQATT and SNEGSKA (reference sequence). As DNA, the CDR3 is TGCAGTGCTAAAGATGGTCGACCGAACACCGGGGAGCTGTTTTTT. Translation gives CSAKDGRPNTGELFF.

The table lists this clonotype with many counts. This chain links TRBV28 with TRBJ2-2, with D tentatively TRBD1 or TRBD2 (5 bases each). V shed 2 bases and J shed 4 bases, with 11 bases lying between them. CDR3 length: 15 amino acids. From germline, CDR1 is MDHEN and CDR2 SYDVKM. The CDR3 reads CASSLGGDPTGELFF. DNA for the CDR3: TGTGCCAGCAGTTTAGGTGGGGACCCCACCGGGGAGCTGTTTTTT.

In its sample, this clonotype was seen a few times. The chain employs TRBV12-3 or TRBV12-4 and TRBJ2-7, with TRBD1 as a possible D gene (5 bases). The CDR3 has 14 residues. V was pared by 2 bases and J by 3 bases, with 11 bases between. Here the CDR3 DNA reads TGTGCCAGCAGTTTATCTGACAGCTACTACGAGCAGTACTTC. It translates to CASSLSDSYYEQYF.

The table lists this clonotype with a few counts. The V gene is TRBV6-1, the J gene TRBJ2-5; 9 bases agree with TRBD1. V gave up 5 bases and J gave up 8 bases; unmatched junction bases: 6. The CDR3 consists of 13 residues. In germline, CDR1 is MNHNS, CDR2 SASEGT. This chain's CDR3 is CASSKPGQGTQYF. The CDR3 nucleotides read TGTGCCAGCAGTAAACCGGGACAGGGTACCCAGTACTTC.

The chain is built from TRBV11-2 and TRBJ2-5, with TRBD1 as a possible D gene (7 bases). Trimming left V 5 bases short and J 1 base short, with 14 bases between. CDR1 is SGHAT, CDR2 FQNNGV, per germline. The CDR3 totals 15 residues. The CDR3 sequence is CASSLGTAGQETQYF. In nucleotides, the CDR3 is TGTGCCAGCAGCCTGGGGACAGCGGGCCAAGAGACCCAGTACTTC.

The chain couples TRBV20-1 to TRBJ2-6, with TRBD1 as a possible D gene (5 bases). Trimming took 1 base from V and 0 from J, leaving 10 bases between them. Germline-derived CDR1 and CDR2 are DFQATT and SNEGSKA (reference sequence). The CDR3 is 16 amino acids. As DNA, the CDR3 is TGCAGTGCTAGAGGTGGACAAAGCTCTGGGGCCAACGTCCTGACTTTC. This encodes CSARGGQSSGANVLTF.

This clonotype was detected many times. V gene TRBV20-1 combines with J gene TRBJ2-7; D may be TRBD1 or TRBD2 (5 bases each). Germline V gives CDR1 DFQATT, CDR2 SNEGSKA (reference sequence). The ends were cut back, 5 bases at V and 2 bases at J, with 13 bases in the middle. This CDR3 comprises 13 residues. The CDR3 is CSADRDGTYEQYF. As DNA, the CDR3 is TGCAGTGCTGACCGGGACGGCACCTACGAGCAGTACTTC.

The chain carries TRBV18 and TRBJ2-1, with D perhaps TRBD1 (7 bases). CDR1 is KGHSH and CDR2 is LQKENI in the germline V gene. Trimming removed 3 bases at V and 3 bases at J, with 15 bases between. The CDR3 spans 16 residues. CDR3 sequence: CASSPRQGGYYNEQFF. The CDR3 DNA reads as TGTGCCAGCTCACCCCGACAGGGAGGCTACTACAATGAGCAGTTCTTC.

This clonotype was recorded many times. V gene TRBV11-2 combines with J gene TRBJ2-1; TRBD2 matches at 9 bases. This CDR3 contains 16 residues. The trim removed 5 bases at V and 8 bases at J, leaving 13 bases unmatched. Germline V CDR1 and CDR2: SGHAT, FQNNGV. CDR3 coding DNA: TGTGCCAGCAGCCCACACCTAGCGGGATCGTCGGATGAGCAGTTCTTC. Protein: CASSPHLAGSSDEQFF.

The CDR3 is CASSEARTFLYEQYF. CDR3 coding DNA: TGTGCCAGCAGTGAAGCGCGGACTTTCCTCTACGAGCAGTACTTC. The chain combines TRBV6-1 with TRBJ2-7; a possible D gene is TRBD2 (5 bases). The CDR3 runs 15 residues. The germline CDR1 and CDR2 sequences are MNHNS and SASEGT. V shed 0 bases and J shed 3 bases, with 12 bases lying between them.